This TCR beta chain was identified during a study of blood T cell repertoires in COVID-19. About the study: Material from acute and convalescent COVID-19 was sourced from the United States, Italy and Spain. The analysed material was cDNA or gDNA that came from T cells, B-cell-depleted T cells, or PBMCs.

This clone appeared a few times. In the original analysis: For nucleated cells, counts were estimated from reference gene primer amplification. Data came from immunoSEQ multiplex PCR; TCRdb stores just in-frame clones and leaves some out. The V and J calls and the clone size are those of that table, but D and trimming were determined from the DNA. Found here are about 140,000 clones, about 88% of them singletons; the top ten hold under 6.5%. CDR3 length: 14 amino acids. V shed 1 base and J 4 bases; nucleotides not matched to a gene: 3. CDR1 SGHAT and CDR2 FQNNGV come from the germline V gene. The receptor's source is a human donor in a cohort sampled during active COVID-19. The sample comprised peripheral blood. This chain connects TRBV11-2 to TRBJ1-1; 7 bases match TRBD1. The CDR3 reads CASSLGTGVTEAFF. CDR3 DNA: TGTGCCAGCAGCTTAGGAACAGGGGTCACTGAAGCTTTCTTT.